Included here is one T cell receptor beta chain sequence, with context. Looked up from germline, CDR1 is LGHDT and CDR2 is YNNKEL (reference sequence). V trimming: 2 bases; J trimming: 6 bases; junction bases outside the gene matches: 10. The CDR3 extends over 16 amino acids. Followed over time, Seattle patients had been enrolled while infection was active. The data were taken from a study of blood T cell repertoires in COVID-19. Across the whole study: Acute and convalescent COVID-19 specimens originated in the United States, Italy and Spain.

Authors' processing steps: How many nucleated cells were present was estimated from reference gene primer amplification. The data were produced by immunoSEQ multiplex PCR, yet TCRdb's version contains in-frame clones alone and is incomplete. V, J and clone size derive from that table, while D and trimming were established from the DNA sequence. The sample includes more than 200,000 clones, 85% to 90% seen only once; the top ten take roughly 4.9%. This sequence joins TRBV3-1 (or the pseudogene TRBV3-2) and TRBJ2-1, with TRBD1 matching 7 bases. The sequence came from a woman aged 55-69 years with COVID-19, enrolled during active disease. Source material: peripheral blood. The CDR3 loop reads CASSQRGPGRVNEQFF. For the CDR3, the DNA is TGTGCCAGCAGCCAAAGGGGGCCGGGGCGGGTCAATGAGCAGTTCTTC.